Below, one T cell receptor beta chain is given with its context. The antigen remains unidentified. The data derive from a study of beta chain features in type 1 diabetes. Turning to the study itself: When patients were set against healthy donors, age, gender and cell yields were similar. The study's findings and limits: Relative to healthy donors, patients appeared to have naive, central memory and Treg TCRB repertoires that were more similar. Patients with Type 1 diabetes showed moderately but significantly shorter TCRB CDR3s in all four CD4+ subsets.

The study reverse transcribed the entire isolated RNA, so it sequenced expressed TCRB transcripts. Measured with immunoSEQ multiplex PCR; TCRdb has only the in-frame clones, and not every one. Here the sample spans 250,000 to 350,000 clones, about 15% being singletons. The CDR3 extends over 14 amino acids. The V end was cut by 4 bases, the J end by 6 bases, with 13 bases between. Germline lookup yields CDR1 SEHNR and CDR2 FQNEAQ (reference sequence). This rearrangement joins TRBV7-9 to TRBJ2-1; perhaps TRBD2 as D (6 bases). The TCR comes from a young man with type 1 diabetes. Sequencing was carried out using naive CD4+ T cells from blood. The CDR3 DNA reads as TGTGCCAGCAGCTCCGGCCGGGGACTCAATGAGCAGTTCTTC. This sequence encodes CASSSGRGLNEQFF.